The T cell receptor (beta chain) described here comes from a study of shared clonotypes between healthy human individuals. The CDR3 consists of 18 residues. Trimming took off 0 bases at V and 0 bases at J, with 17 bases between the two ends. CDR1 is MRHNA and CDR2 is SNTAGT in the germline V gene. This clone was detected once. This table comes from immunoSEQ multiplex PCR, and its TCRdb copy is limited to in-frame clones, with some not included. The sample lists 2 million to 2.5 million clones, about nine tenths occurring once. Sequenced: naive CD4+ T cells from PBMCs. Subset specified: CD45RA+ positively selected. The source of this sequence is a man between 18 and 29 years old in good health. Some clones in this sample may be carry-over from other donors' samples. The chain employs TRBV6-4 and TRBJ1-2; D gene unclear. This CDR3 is CASSDSGRRRAANYGYTF. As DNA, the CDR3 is TGTGCCAGCAGTGACTCAGGGAGGAGACGGGCGGCTAACTATGGCTACACCTTC.